This entry features one TCR beta chain sequence. V shed 8 bases and J 2 bases; nucleotides not matched to a gene: 11. This CDR3 contains 15 residues. The V gene's germline CDR1 is LNHDA and CDR2 SQIVND (reference sequence). These data originate in a study of blood T cell repertoires in COVID-19. Study background: Sources were T cells, B-cell-depleted T cells, or PBMCs; the material itself was cDNA or gDNA.

Here immunoSEQ multiplex PCR was the method, and the copy in TCRdb shows in-frame clones only, minus some. The table lists under 45,000 clones, 84% of them singletons. This TCR derives from a human donor in a cohort sampled during active COVID-19. Sequences were obtained from peripheral blood. The V call is TRBV19, the J call TRBJ1-1, with 7 nucleotides matching TRBD1. CDR3: CASQTGATPNTEAFF. The CDR3 nucleotides are TGTGCCAGTCAAACAGGGGCAACACCAAACACTGAAGCTTTCTTT.